The source of this TCR beta chain is a study of neoadjuvant nivolumab and ipilimumab in lung cancer. Study-level information: The combination arm added day-1 ipilimumab 1 mg/kg to nivolumab 3 mg/kg on days 1, 15, 29. Study-wide results and caveats: Only two of four nivolumab-treated tumors gained richness and clonality by surgery. Pretherapy blood TCR richness correlated positively with resected tumor richness. Resected tumors had greater TCR richness and clonality than uninvolved lung.

Remarks on this clone: Its specificity is unknown.

TCRdb's copy holds only in-frame clones and misses some; the assay was immunoSEQ multiplex PCR. The repertoire has around 4,000 clones, about four fifths of them found once; the top ten carry less than 5.5%. This CDR3 is built from 12 residues. Germline CDR1 and CDR2: SGHAT and FQNNGV. Between the trimmed V and J ends, which lost 6 bases and 7 bases, there was a span of 12 bases. The material sequenced was normal lung tissue adjacent to the tumor, taken after neoadjuvant nivolumab, alone or with ipilimumab, at or shortly before surgery. The chain carries TRBV11-2 and TRBJ1-2; tentative D call: TRBD1 (6 bases). This TCR derives from an adult with non-small cell lung cancer. Some clones in this sample may be carry-over from other donors' samples. CDR3 bases: TGTGCCAGCAGTGTGAGGGGGGTTGGCTACACCTTC. This encodes CASSVRGVGYTF. Full variable domain (rest looked up from reference TRBV11-2 and TRBJ1-2): EAGVAQSPRYKIIEKRQSVAFWCNPISGHATLYWYQQILGQGPKLLIQFQNNGVVDDSQLPKDRFSAERLKGVDSTLKIQPAKLEDSAVYLCASSVRGVGYTFGSGTRLTVV.